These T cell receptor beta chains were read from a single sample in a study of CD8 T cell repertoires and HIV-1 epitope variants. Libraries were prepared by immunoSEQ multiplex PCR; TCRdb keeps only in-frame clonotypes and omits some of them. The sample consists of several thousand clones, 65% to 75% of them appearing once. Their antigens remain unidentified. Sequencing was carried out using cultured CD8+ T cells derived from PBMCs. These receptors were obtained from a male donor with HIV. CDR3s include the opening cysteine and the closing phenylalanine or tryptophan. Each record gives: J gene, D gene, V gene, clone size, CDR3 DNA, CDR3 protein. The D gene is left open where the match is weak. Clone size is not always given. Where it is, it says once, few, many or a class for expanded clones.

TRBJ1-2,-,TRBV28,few,TGTGCCAGCAGTTTATTGGAGGGAGACTATGGCTACACCTTC,CASSLLEGDYGYTF
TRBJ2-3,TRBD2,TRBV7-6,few,TGTGCCAGCAGCTTATTCGGCGGGAGGGCCAGAGATACGCAGTATTTT,CASSLFGGRARDTQYF
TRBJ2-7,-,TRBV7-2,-,TGTGCCAGCAGCTTAGCGCAGGTGGAGCAGTACTTC,CASSLAQVEQYF
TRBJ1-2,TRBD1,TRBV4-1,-,TGCGCCAGCAGCCAAGAGGTCGACAGGGTGATTGAGGGCTACACCTTC,CASSQEVDRVIEGYTF
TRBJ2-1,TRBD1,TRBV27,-,TGTGCCAGCAGTTTATCTACAGGGGGCCAGTACAATGAGCAGTTCTTC,CASSLSTGGQYNEQFF
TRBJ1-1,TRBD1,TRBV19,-,TGTGCCAAGATAAGGGACAGGGGATGGACTGAAGCTTTCTTT,CAKIRDRGWTEAFF
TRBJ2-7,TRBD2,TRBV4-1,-,TGCGCCAGCAGTCCAACTAGCGGGGGGCCCTACGAGCAGTACTTC,CASSPTSGGPYEQYF
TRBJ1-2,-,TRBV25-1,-,TGTGCCAGCAGTGAATTTGACAGTTATGGCTACACCTTC,CASSEFDSYGYTF
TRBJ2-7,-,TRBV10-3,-,TGTGCCATCAGTGACGAACGCCGGAGTTACGAGCAGTACTTC,CAISDERRSYEQYF
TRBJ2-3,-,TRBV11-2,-,TGTGCCAGCAGCTTAGGGCTCCGACCTAATACGCAGTATTTT,CASSLGLRPNTQYF
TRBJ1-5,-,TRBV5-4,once,TGTGCCAGTCCGACCACGCCCCAGCATTTT,CASPTTPQHF
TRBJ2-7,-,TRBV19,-,TGTGCCAGTAGTATCACTCCAGCCGGGGGCTACGAGCAGTACTTC,CASSITPAGGYEQYF
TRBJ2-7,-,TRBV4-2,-,TGTGCCAGCAGCCAAGTTTTTGGGGCAGGGGAGGACCACGAGCAGTACTTC,CASSQVFGAGEDHEQYF
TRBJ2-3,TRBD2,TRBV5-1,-,TGCGCCAGCACCCCAACTAGCGGTAGCACAGATACGCAGTATTTT,CASTPTSGSTDTQYF
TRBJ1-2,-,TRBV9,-,TGTGCCAGCAGCGTAGCTGCTCTAGACTATGGCTACACCTTC,CASSVAALDYGYTF
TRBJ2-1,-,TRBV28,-,TGTGCCAGCAGTTGGGGTAGTGTTGAGCAGTTCTTC,CASSWGSVEQFF
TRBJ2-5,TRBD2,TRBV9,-,TGTGCCAGCAGCGTGGGCGGGGGAGTGGAGACCCAGTACTTC,CASSVGGGVETQYF
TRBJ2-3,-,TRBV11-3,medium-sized,TGTGCCAGCAGCCGAAGAGAGGGAGTGGGAGATACGCAGTATTTT,CASSRREGVGDTQYF
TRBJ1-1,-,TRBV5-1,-,TGCGCCAGCAGCTTAGGGGGACCGAACACTGAAGCTTTCTTT,CASSLGGPNTEAFF
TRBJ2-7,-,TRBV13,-,TGTGCCAGCAGCTTCGGTCTAGGGGCCAACTACGAGCAGTACTTC,CASSFGLGANYEQYF
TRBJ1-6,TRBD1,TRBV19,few,TGTGCCAGTAGTGGGACAGCAGATAATTCACCCCTCCACTTT,CASSGTADNSPLHF
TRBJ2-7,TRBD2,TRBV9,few,TGTGCCAGCAGCGACTCCGGGGGGTACGAGCAGTACTTC,CASSDSGGYEQYF
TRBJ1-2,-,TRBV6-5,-,TGTGCCAGCAGTTACCAGGACGGGATCTATGGCTACACCTTC,CASSYQDGIYGYTF
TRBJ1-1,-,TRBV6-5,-,TGTGCCAGCAGTAGAAGCAGACGGGAGGGCACTGAAGCTTTCTTT,CASSRSRREGTEAFF
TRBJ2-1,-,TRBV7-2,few,TGTGCCAGCAGCTTAGCGGCGGTTAGCTCCTACAATGAGCAGTTCTTC,CASSLAAVSSYNEQFF
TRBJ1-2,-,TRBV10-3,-,TGTGCCATCAGTGAGTCGGACGGAAGCTATGGCTACACCTTC,CAISESDGSYGYTF
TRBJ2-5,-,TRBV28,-,TGTGCCAGCAGCACTCGTAGGAGGGACGAGACCCAGTACTTC,CASSTRRRDETQYF